Given below is one T cell receptor (beta chain) in context. Donors counted as nominally healthy when sampled, yet unrecorded immune exposures were likely. This CDR3 region has 13 residues. From germline, CDR1 is SNHLY and CDR2 FYNNEI. V gave up 5 bases and J gave up 8 bases, with 15 bases separating them. This entry comes from a study of cytomegalovirus exposure and HLA in healthy donors. The PCR ran on 60 Vbeta and 13 Jbeta primers. Under the authors' procedure: A later analysis counted approximately 88 million unique TCR beta chains, around 10 million shared. Measured with immunoSEQ multiplex PCR; TCRdb has only the in-frame clones, and not every one. That table is the source of V, J and clone size, and D and trimming were worked out from the DNA. In the table there are 90,000 to 150,000 clones, about 81% of which are singletons.

Sequenced: PBMCs. The J gene is TRBJ1-2, the V gene TRBV2; possibly TRBD1 for D (5 bases). This clonotype was sampled from a man between 35 and 55 years old in good health and CMV-seronegative. CDR3: CASSIGEGRGYTF. The CDR3 DNA reads as TGTGCCAGCAGTATCGGGGAGGGGAGGGGCTACACCTTC.